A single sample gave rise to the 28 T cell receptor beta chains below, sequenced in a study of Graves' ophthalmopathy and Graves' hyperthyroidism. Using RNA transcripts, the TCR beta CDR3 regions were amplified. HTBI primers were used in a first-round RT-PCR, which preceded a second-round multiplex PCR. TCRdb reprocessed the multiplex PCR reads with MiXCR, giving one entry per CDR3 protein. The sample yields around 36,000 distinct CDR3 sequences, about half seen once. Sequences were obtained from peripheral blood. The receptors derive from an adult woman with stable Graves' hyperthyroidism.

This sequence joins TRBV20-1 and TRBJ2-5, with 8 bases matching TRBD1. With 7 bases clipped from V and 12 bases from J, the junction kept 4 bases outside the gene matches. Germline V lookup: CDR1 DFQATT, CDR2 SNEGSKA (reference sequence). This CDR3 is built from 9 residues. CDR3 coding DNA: TGCAGTGTGCCGGGACAGGAGTACTTC. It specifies CSVPGQEYF.

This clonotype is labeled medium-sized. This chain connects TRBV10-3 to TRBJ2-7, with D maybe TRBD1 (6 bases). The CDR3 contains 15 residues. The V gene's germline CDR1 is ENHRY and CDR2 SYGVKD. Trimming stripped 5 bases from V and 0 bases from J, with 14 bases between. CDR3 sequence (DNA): TGTGCCATCAGTAACTGGGACACCTACTCCTACGAGCAGTACTTC. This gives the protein CAISNWDTYSYEQYF.

CDR3 region: CSARADTSGSTGELFF. The CDR3 DNA follows: TGCAGTGCTAGAGCCGATACTAGCGGGTCCACCGGGGAGCTGTTTTTT. The chain employs TRBV20-1 and TRBJ2-2; 9 bases align to TRBD2. Per germline, CDR1 DFQATT and CDR2 SNEGSKA (reference sequence). Trimming took 1 base from V and 4 from J; bases not matched to a gene: 7. The CDR3 covers 16 residues.

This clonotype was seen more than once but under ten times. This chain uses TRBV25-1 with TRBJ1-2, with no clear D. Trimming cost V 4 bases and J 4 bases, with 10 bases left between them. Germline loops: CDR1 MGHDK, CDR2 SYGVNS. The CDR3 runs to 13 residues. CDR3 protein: CASSGHFAYGYTF. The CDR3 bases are TGTGCCAGCAGTGGACACTTCGCCTATGGCTACACCTTC.

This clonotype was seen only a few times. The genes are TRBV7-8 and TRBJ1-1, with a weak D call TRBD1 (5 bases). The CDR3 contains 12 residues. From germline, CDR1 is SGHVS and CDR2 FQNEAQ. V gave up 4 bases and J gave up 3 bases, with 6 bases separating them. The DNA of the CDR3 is TGTGCCAGCAGCTGGGGGGACACTGAAGCTTTCTTT. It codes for CASSWGDTEAFF.

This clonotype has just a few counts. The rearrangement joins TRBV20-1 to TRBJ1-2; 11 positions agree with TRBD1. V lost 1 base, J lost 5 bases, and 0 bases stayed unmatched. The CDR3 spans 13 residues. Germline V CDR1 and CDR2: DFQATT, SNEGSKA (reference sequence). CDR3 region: CSARGDRGYGYTF. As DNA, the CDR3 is TGCAGTGCTAGAGGGGACAGGGGGTATGGCTACACCTTC.

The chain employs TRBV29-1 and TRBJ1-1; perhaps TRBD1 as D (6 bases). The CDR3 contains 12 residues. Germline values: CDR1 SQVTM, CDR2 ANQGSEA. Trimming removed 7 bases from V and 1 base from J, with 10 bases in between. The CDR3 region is CSDGGGNTEAFF. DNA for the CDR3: TGCAGCGACGGGGGCGGGAACACTGAAGCTTTCTTT.

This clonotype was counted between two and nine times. The CDR3: CATTRFDINTEAFF. CDR3 DNA: TGTGCCACGACTCGGTTCGACATTAACACTGAAGCTTTCTTT. J is TRBJ1-1 and V is TRBV10-3; D uncertain. CDR1 is ENHRY and CDR2 is SYGVKD in the germline V gene. CDR3 size: 14 residues. Trimming removed 10 bases from V and 2 bases from J, with 17 bases in between.

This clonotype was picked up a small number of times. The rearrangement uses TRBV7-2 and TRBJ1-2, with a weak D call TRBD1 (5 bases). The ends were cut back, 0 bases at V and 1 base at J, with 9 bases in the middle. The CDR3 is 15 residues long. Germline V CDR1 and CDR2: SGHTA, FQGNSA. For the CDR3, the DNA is TGTGCCAGCAGCTTAGCGTTACAGGTTAACTATGGCTACACCTTC. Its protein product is CASSLALQVNYGYTF.

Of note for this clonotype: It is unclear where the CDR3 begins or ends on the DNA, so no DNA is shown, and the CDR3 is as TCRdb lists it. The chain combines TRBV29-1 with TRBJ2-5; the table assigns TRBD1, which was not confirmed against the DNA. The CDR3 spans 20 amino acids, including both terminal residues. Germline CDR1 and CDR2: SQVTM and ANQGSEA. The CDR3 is CSVERPRDGKLFFGSGTQYF.

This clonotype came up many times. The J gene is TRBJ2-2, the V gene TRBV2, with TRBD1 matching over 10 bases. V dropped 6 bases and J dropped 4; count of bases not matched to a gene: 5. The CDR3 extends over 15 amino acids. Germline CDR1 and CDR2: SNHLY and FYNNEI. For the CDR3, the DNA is TGTGCCAGCAGCTCCGGGACAGGGGCCACCGGGGAGCTGTTTTTT. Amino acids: CASSSGTGATGELFF.

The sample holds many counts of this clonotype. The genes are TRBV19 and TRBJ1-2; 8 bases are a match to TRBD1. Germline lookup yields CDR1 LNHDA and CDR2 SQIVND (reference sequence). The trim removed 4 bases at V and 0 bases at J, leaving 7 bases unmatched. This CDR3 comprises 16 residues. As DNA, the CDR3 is TGTGCCAGTAGTAGGGATACGGGACAGGCTAACTATGGCTACACCTTC. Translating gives CASSRDTGQANYGYTF.

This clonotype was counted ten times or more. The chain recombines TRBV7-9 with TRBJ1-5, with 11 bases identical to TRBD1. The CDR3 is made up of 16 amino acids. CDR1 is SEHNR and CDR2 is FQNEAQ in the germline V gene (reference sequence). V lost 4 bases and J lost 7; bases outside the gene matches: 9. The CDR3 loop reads CASSSSDRGPGQPQHF. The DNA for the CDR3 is TGTGCCAGCAGCTCATCGGACAGGGGGCCCGGGCAGCCCCAGCATTTT.

In DNA form, the CDR3 reads TGCAGTGCCGCCAGTGACAAGGGTCACGAGCAGTACTTC. This sequence encodes CSAASDKGHEQYF. The V and J genes are TRBV20-1 and TRBJ2-7; no clear D. The CDR3 spans 13 residues. The germline CDR1 and CDR2 sequences are DFQATT and SNEGSKA (reference sequence). V was shortened by 6 bases and J by 5 bases, with 17 bases between the two germline ends.

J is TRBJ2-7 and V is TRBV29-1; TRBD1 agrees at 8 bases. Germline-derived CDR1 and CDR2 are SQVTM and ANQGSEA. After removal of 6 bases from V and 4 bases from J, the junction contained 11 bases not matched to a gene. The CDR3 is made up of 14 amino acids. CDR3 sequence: CSVMGPGGVYEQYF. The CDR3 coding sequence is TGCAGCGTGATGGGACCAGGGGGCGTGTACGAGCAGTACTTC.

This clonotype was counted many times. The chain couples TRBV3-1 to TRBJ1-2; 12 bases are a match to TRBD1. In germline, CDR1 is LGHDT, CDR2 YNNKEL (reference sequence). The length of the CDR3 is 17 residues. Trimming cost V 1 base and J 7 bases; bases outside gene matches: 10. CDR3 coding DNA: TGTGCCAGCAGCCAAGGTCCGGGACAGGGGGCCCTCGGTGGCTACACCTTC. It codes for CASSQGPGQGALGGYTF. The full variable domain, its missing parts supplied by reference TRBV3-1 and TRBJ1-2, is DTAVSQTPKYLVTQMGNDKSIKCEQNLGHDTMYWYKQDSKKFLKIMFSYNNKELIINETVPNRFSPKSPDKAHLNLHINSLELGDSAVYFCASSQGPGQGALGGYTFGSGTRLTVV.

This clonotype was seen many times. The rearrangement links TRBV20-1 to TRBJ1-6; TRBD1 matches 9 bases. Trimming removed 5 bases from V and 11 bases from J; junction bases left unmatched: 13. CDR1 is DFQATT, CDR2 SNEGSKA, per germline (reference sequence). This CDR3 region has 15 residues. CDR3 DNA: TGCAGTGCTCGCCAACAGGGGGCCCCGATGACACCCCTCCACTTT. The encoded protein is CSARQQGAPMTPLHF.

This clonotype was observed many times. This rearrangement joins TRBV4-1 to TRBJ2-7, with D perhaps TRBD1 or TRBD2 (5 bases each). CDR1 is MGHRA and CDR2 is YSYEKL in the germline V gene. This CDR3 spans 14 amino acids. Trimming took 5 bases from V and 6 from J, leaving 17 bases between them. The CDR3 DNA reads TGCGCCAGCAGCTTGGGACCCAAAGCCGGCGAGCAGTACTTC. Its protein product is CASSLGPKAGEQYF.

The CDR3 reads CASSLEPGDSSYEQYF. CDR3 sequence (DNA): TGTGCCAGCAGCTTAGAACCAGGGGACAGCTCCTACGAGCAGTACTTC. The V call is TRBV7-2, the J call TRBJ2-7; 7 positions agree with TRBD1. This CDR3 contains 16 residues. Trimming took 1 base from V and 0 from J; bases not matched to a gene: 6. Germline CDR1 and CDR2: SGHTA and FQGNSA.

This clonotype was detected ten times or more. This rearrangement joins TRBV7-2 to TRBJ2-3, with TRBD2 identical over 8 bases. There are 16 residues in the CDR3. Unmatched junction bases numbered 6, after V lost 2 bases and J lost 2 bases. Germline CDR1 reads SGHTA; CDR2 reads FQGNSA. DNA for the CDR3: TGTGCCAGCAGCTTAAGGCGAGCGGGGGCCACAGATACGCAGTATTTT. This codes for CASSLRRAGATDTQYF.

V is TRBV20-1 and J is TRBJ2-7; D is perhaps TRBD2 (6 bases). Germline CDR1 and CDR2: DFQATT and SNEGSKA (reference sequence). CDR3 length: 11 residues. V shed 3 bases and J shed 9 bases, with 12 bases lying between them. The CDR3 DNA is TGCAGTGCTAGCTCCAAGGGAGGGCAGTACTTC. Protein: CSASSKGGQYF.

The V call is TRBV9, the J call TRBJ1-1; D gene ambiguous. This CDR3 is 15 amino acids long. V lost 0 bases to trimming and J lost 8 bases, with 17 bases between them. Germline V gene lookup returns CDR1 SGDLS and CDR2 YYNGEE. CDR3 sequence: CASSVVSDGPREAFF. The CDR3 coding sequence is TGTGCCAGCAGCGTAGTAAGTGATGGACCGCGAGAAGCTTTCTTT.

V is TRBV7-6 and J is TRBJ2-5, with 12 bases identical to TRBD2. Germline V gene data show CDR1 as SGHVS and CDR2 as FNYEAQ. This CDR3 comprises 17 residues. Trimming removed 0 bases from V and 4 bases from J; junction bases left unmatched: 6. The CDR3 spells CASSLASSGRAGETQYF. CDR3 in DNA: TGTGCCAGCAGCTTAGCGTCTAGCGGGAGGGCGGGAGAGACCCAGTACTTC.

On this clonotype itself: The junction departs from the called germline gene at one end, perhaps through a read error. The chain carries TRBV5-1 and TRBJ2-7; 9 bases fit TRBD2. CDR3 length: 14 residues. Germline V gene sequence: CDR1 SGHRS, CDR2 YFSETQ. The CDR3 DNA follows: TGTGCCAGCAGCGTTTCCCCTAGCGGGGAAAAGCAGTACTTC. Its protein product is CASSVSPSGEKQYF.

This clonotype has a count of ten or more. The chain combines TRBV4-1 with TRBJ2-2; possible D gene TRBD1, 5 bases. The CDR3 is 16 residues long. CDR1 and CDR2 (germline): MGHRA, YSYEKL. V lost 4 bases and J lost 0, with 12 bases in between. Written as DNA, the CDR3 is TGCGCCAGCAGCCCCCTTGACAGCACGAACACCGGGGAGCTGTTTTTT. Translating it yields CASSPLDSTNTGELFF.

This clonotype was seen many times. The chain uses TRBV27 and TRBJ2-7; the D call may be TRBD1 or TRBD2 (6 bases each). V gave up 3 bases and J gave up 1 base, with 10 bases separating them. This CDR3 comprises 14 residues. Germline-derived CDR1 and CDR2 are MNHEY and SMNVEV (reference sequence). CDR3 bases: TGTGCCAGCAGTTTTGGGGGGCCTTCCTACGAGCAGTACTTC. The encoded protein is CASSFGGPSYEQYF.

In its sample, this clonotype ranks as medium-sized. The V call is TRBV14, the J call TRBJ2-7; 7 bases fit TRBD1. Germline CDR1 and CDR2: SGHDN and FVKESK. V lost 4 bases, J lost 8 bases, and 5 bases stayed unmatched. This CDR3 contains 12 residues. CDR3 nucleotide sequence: TGTGCCAGCAGCCTAGACAGGGCCCAGCAGTACTTC. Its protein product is CASSLDRAQQYF.

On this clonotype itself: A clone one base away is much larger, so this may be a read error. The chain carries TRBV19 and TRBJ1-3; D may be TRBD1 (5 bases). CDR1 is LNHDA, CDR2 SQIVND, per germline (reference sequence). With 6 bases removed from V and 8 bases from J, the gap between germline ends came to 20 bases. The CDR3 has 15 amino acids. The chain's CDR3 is CASSVTGPSEDTIYF. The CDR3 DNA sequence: TGTGCCAGTAGCGTCACAGGACCCTCTGAAGACACCATATATTTT.